This T cell receptor beta chain was documented in a study of T cells in Graves' hyperthyroidism and ophthalmopathy. The TCR beta CDR3 regions underwent amplification using RNA transcripts as the source. A set of HTBI primers served as the primers for a first-round RT-PCR of the TCR CDR3. TCRdb called the multiplex PCR reads again in MiXCR, with one record for every CDR3 protein. Among about 47,000 distinct CDR3 sequences listed, roughly 56% were seen once. Germline assignment: CDR1 SEHNR and CDR2 FQNEAQ (reference sequence). V was cut by 5 bases and J by 0 bases, with 19 bases left in between. This CDR3 is built from 18 residues.

This sequence was found in a man between 18 and 29 years old with Graves' hyperthyroidism. The sequenced sample consisted of peripheral blood or thyroid tissue (not recorded which). The chain carries TRBV7-9 and TRBJ2-2; TRBD2 might be the D (5 bases). This CDR3 is CASSQRAGIGSNTGELFF. CDR3 nucleotide sequence: TGTGCCAGCAGCCAACGTGCGGGTATCGGCTCGAACACCGGGGAGCTGTTTTTT.